Below are 10 T cell receptor beta chains sequenced from a single sample in a study of OX40 agonist ivuxolimab in advanced cancers. Profiling relied on immunoSEQ multiplex PCR, and the TCRdb table lists in-frame clones only, not all of them. The sample includes 87,000 or so clones, just under 90% of them seen just once. Specimen: CD4+ or CD8+ T cells sorted from blood, collected in a trial of the OX40 agonist ivuxolimab. These receptors were obtained from an adult with an advanced solid tumor such as melanoma, head and neck, liver or kidney cancer.

This rearrangement joins TRBV27 to TRBJ1-2; no clear D. Germline CDR1 MNHEY, CDR2 SMNVEV (reference sequence). V lost 4 bases, J lost 8 bases, and 11 bases lay in between. The CDR3 has 12 amino acids. This CDR3 reads CASSSGSRGYTF. In DNA, the CDR3 is TGTGCCAGCAGTTCCGGGAGTAGAGGCTACACCTTC.

This clone was recorded only once. The rearrangement uses TRBV5-1 and TRBJ2-5; possibly TRBD1 for D (6 bases). Germline CDR1 is SGHRS and CDR2 is YFSETQ. The CDR3 sequence is 15 residues long. The germline V and J ends were trimmed by 1 base and 7 bases, with 17 bases remaining between them. The CDR3 DNA reads TGCGCCAGCAGCTTGACACAGGGAGATGTCGGGACCCAGTACTTC. Residues: CASSLTQGDVGTQYF.

The chain couples TRBV9 to TRBJ1-1; the D gene is possibly TRBD1 (6 bases). Deletions cut 5 bases from V and 1 base from J, with 15 bases between. The CDR3 is made up of 15 amino acids. Germline lookup yields CDR1 SGDLS and CDR2 YYNGEE. CDR3 residues: CASSNGGDTNTEAFF. CDR3 bases: TGTGCCAGCAGTAACGGGGGGGACACGAACACTGAAGCTTTCTTT.

The J gene is TRBJ2-3, the V gene TRBV5-6; TRBD1 aligns across 8 bases. CDR1 is SGHDT, CDR2 YYEEEE, per germline. Trimming removed 7 bases from V and 2 bases from J; junction bases left unmatched: 6. This CDR3 has 14 residues. The CDR3 sequence: CASSRGQATDTQYF. The CDR3 bases are TGTGCCAGCTCCCGGGGACAGGCCACAGATACGCAGTATTTT.

The genes are TRBV9 and TRBJ1-2; 7 nucleotides match TRBD1. This CDR3 region has 16 residues. Germline V gene sequence: CDR1 SGDLS, CDR2 YYNGEE. Trimming removed 0 bases from V and 8 bases from J; junction bases left unmatched: 13. The CDR3 is CASSVGETGPQGGYTF. The CDR3 bases are TGTGCCAGCAGCGTAGGGGAGACAGGGCCCCAGGGGGGCTACACCTTC.

This clone showed up just once. CDR3: CASITMYSTDTQYF. The CDR3 coding sequence is TGCGCCAGCATTACCATGTATAGCACAGATACGCAGTATTTT. V gene TRBV5-1 combines with J gene TRBJ2-3; no reliable D call. Germline CDR1 and CDR2: SGHRS and YFSETQ. The V end was cut by 6 bases, the J end by 0 bases, with 11 bases between. This CDR3 has 14 amino acids.

This chain joins TRBV6-5 and TRBJ2-6; the D is unclear. Per germline, CDR1 MNHEY and CDR2 SVGAGI. Trimming took off 6 bases at V and 2 bases at J, with 11 bases between the two ends. The CDR3 extends over 15 amino acids. The CDR3 nucleotides are TGTGCCAGCAGCCCAGTCAGCACTGGGGCCAACGTCCTGACTTTC. Translating gives CASSPVSTGANVLTF.

This clone was seen just once. The identical CDR3 is also encoded by other nucleotide sequences in the sample. V gene TRBV11-3 combines with J gene TRBJ2-1; perhaps TRBD1 as D (5 bases). Looked up from germline, CDR1 is SGHNT and CDR2 is YENEEA. Trimming cost V 4 bases and J 4 bases, with 8 bases left between them. The CDR3 length is 13 residues. The CDR3 sequence is CASSSQGYNEQFF. CDR3 sequence (DNA): TGTGCCAGCAGCTCCCAGGGTTACAATGAGCAGTTCTTC. The full variable domain, rest sourced from reference TRBV11-3 and TRBJ2-1, is EAGVVQSPRYKIIEKKQPVAFWCNPISGHNTLYWYLQNLGQGPELLIRYENEEAVDDSQLPKDRFSAERLKGVDSTLKIQPAELGDSAVYLCASSSQGYNEQFFGPGTRLTVL.

The genes are TRBV10-1 and TRBJ2-7; D is perhaps TRBD2 (5 bases). Germline-derived CDR1 and CDR2 are WNHNN and SYGVQD (reference sequence). Between the trimmed V and J ends, which lost 7 bases and 3 bases, there was a span of 22 bases. The CDR3 consists of 16 residues. CDR3 protein: CASIGRSGNPRYEQYF. As DNA, the CDR3 is TGCGCCAGCATTGGGCGCTCGGGAAACCCCCGCTACGAGCAGTACTTC.

This chain uses TRBV5-1 with TRBJ2-7; TRBD2 matches 7 bases. The ends lost 0 bases at V and 2 bases at J; junction bases unmatched: 5. Germline lookup yields CDR1 SGHRS and CDR2 YFSETQ. This CDR3 is built from 15 residues. CDR3 nucleotides: TGCGCCAGCAGCTTGGGCCCTAGCGGTACCTACGAGCAGTACTTC. Residues: CASSLGPSGTYEQYF.